Shown below are 7 T cell receptor beta chains from a single sample sequenced in a study of blood T cell repertoires in COVID-19. Assay: immunoSEQ multiplex PCR; the TCRdb copy retains only in-frame clones and omits some. This table holds approximately 200,000 clones, approximately 80% found once. The sample consisted of PBMCs or T cells enriched from blood (not recorded which). The receptors stem from a woman aged 40 to 50 with acute COVID-19.

This chain uses TRBV5-5 with TRBJ2-5; D unresolved. V lost 0 bases and J 1 base, leaving 10 bases between the germline ends. CDR1 and CDR2 from the germline V gene are SGHKS and YYEKEE (reference sequence). The CDR3 extends over 15 amino acids. Written as DNA, the CDR3 is TGTGCCAGCAGCTTGGGACATGGATTCCAAGAGACCCAGTACTTC. This translates into CASSLGHGFQETQYF.

This clone was seen a single time. The rearrangement links TRBV11-3 to TRBJ1-6, with a possible D match to TRBD1 (5 bases). The CDR3 loop spans 15 amino acids. Trimming shortened V by 0 bases and J by 10 bases, and 13 bases separated the two germline ends. Germline CDR1 and CDR2: SGHNT and YENEEA. CDR3: CASSLDARAGSPLHF. The DNA of the CDR3 is TGTGCCAGCAGCTTAGATGCCAGGGCCGGCTCACCCCTCCACTTT.

This clone was seen ten or more times. The chain uses TRBV19 and TRBJ1-5, with D perhaps TRBD1 (5 bases). This CDR3 comprises 15 residues. V was trimmed by 3 bases and J by 7 bases, leaving 16 bases between them. Per germline, CDR1 LNHDA and CDR2 SQIVND (reference sequence). CDR3 DNA sequence: TGTGCCAGTAGTATTGGCTCAGGGCGGAAACAGCCCCAGCATTTT. Amino acid sequence: CASSIGSGRKQPQHF.

This clone showed up just once. The CDR3 sequence is CASSFTGASTNEKLFF. Here the CDR3 DNA reads TGCGCCAGCAGCTTCACAGGGGCATCAACTAATGAAAAACTGTTTTTT. V and J are TRBV5-1 and TRBJ1-4, with 7 bases fitting TRBD1. Germline V lookup: CDR1 SGHRS, CDR2 YFSETQ. V dropped 2 bases and J dropped 0; count of bases not matched to a gene: 4. There are 16 residues in the CDR3.

Turning to this clone: At one boundary the junction diverges from the germline segment, which might be a read error. V usage is TRBV11-2 and J usage is TRBJ2-2, with TRBD2 as a possible D gene (7 bases). Looked up from germline, CDR1 is SGHAT and CDR2 is FQNNGV. The CDR3 covers 15 residues. CDR3 region: CATSFLGGGPGELFF. The CDR3 bases are TGTGCCACCAGCTTCCTAGGGGGGGGGCCCGGGGAGCTGTTTTTT.

J is TRBJ2-7 and V is TRBV18; maybe TRBD2 (5 bases). V dropped 1 base and J dropped 2 bases, with 9 bases sitting between them. The CDR3 totals 14 residues. Germline V gene data show CDR1 as KGHSH and CDR2 as LQKENI. The DNA of the CDR3 is TGTGCCAGCTCACCACGGACTGGAGCCTACGAGCAGTACTTC. Translating it yields CASSPRTGAYEQYF.

The chain links TRBV7-2 to TRBJ2-7; 9 bases are a match to TRBD2. Per germline, CDR1 SGHTA and CDR2 FQGNSA. This CDR3 contains 16 residues. V trimming: 5 bases; J trimming: 6 bases; junction bases outside the gene matches: 14. The CDR3 region is CASSPPGGRAYREQYF. In nucleotides, the CDR3 is TGTGCCAGCAGCCCCCCGGGCGGGAGGGCCTATCGCGAGCAGTACTTC.